The source of this T cell receptor beta chain is a study of Ad26.COV2.S vaccination and SARS-CoV-2 variants. Background on the study: The study gave Ad26.COV2.S intramuscularly, once or twice 56 days apart. Study findings and constraints: Quantification of TCR breadth and depth may have yielded underestimates of total T cell responses.

The CDR3 consists of 14 residues. The V gene's germline CDR1 is SNHLY and CDR2 FYNNEI. Trimming stripped 6 bases from V and 4 bases from J, with 15 bases between. Sequencing was performed with immunoSEQ multiplex PCR; in TCRdb, only in-frame clones are kept and a portion is missing. This sample has 350,000 to 550,000 clones, with roughly nine tenths found just once. Treatment noted: 15 to 20 received Ad26.COV2.S at low or high dose, single or two shots; about five received placebo; per-sample allocation not given. Specimens were obtained on day 63 following the first vaccine or placebo injection. As to this clone: The antigen remains unidentified.

Specimen: peripheral blood, collected in a trial of Ad26.COV2.S vaccine versus placebo. The sequence derives from a person between 18 and 65 years old who received the Ad26.COV2.S COVID-19 vaccine or a placebo. The chain employs TRBV2 and TRBJ1-1, with D perhaps TRBD1 (5 bases). The CDR3 is CASRTDSMVTEAFF. CDR3 coding DNA: TGTGCCAGCAGGACCGACAGTATGGTCACTGAAGCTTTCTTT.